These 32 T cell receptor beta chains came from one sample sequenced in a study of PD-L1 blockade in urothelial cancer. Measured with immunoSEQ multiplex PCR; TCRdb has only the in-frame clones, and not every one. In the table there are some 120,000 clones, roughly 90% of which are singletons. Time point specified: peripheral blood 6 weeks after treatment start. The source was PBMCs, collected around atezolizumab (anti-PD-L1) treatment. The receptors shown here come from a man aged 55-75 years with urothelial cancer.

V usage is TRBV6-5 and J usage is TRBJ2-1; D is undetermined. Trimming stripped 6 bases from V and 0 bases from J, with 12 bases between. The V gene's germline CDR1 is MNHEY and CDR2 SVGAGI. This CDR3 is built from 15 residues. As DNA, the CDR3 is TGTGCCAGCAGCATCGACACGAGCTCCTACAATGAGCAGTTCTTC. This codes for CASSIDTSSYNEQFF.

The J gene is TRBJ1-1, the V gene TRBV7-8; 8 bases match TRBD1. V dropped 1 base and J dropped 5; count of bases not matched to a gene: 3. CDR1 is SGHVS and CDR2 is FQNEAQ in the germline V gene. CDR3 length: 14 residues. Here the CDR3 reads CASSLGTGTTEAFF. DNA of the CDR3: TGTGCCAGCAGCTTAGGGACAGGGACGACTGAAGCTTTCTTT.

The genes are TRBV29-1 and TRBJ2-7; 8 bases match TRBD2. Germline assignment: CDR1 SQVTM and CDR2 ANQGSEA. CDR3 length equals 12 residues. V was pared by 3 bases and J by 7 bases, with 5 bases of the junction left unmatched. CDR3 sequence (DNA): TGCAGCGTTGAGGTAGCGGGGTGGGAGCAGTACTTC. Translation: CSVEVAGWEQYF.

This rearrangement joins TRBV6-5 to TRBJ2-2; the match to TRBD2 covers 11 bases. From germline, CDR1 is MNHEY and CDR2 SVGAGI. V shed 8 bases and J 3 bases; nucleotides not matched to a gene: 2. This CDR3 spans 14 amino acids. Here the CDR3 DNA reads TGTGCCAGCGGGACTAGCGGATACACCGGGGAGCTGTTTTTT. This sequence encodes CASGTSGYTGELFF.

The V and J genes are TRBV5-5 and TRBJ1-5, with TRBD1 identical over 7 bases. The ends lost 1 base at V and 5 bases at J; junction bases unmatched: 9. CDR3 length: 16 amino acids. The germline CDR1 and CDR2 sequences are SGHKS and YYEKEE (reference sequence). The CDR3: CASSLTWDSLHQPQHF. CDR3 DNA: TGTGCCAGCAGCTTGACTTGGGACAGCCTCCATCAGCCCCAGCATTTT.

The chain joins TRBV9 to TRBJ2-3; 10 bases fit TRBD2. The CDR3 has 15 residues. J lost 0 bases, V lost 3 bases, and 1 base had no gene match. Germline values: CDR1 SGDLS, CDR2 YYNGEE. In nucleotides, the CDR3 is TGTGCCAGCAGCGCGACTAGCGGGAGCACAGATACGCAGTATTTT. This codes for CASSATSGSTDTQYF.

CDR3 sequence reads: CASSLDPGPNQPQHF. In nucleotides, the CDR3 is TGTGCCAGCAGCTTAGACCCAGGCCCCAATCAGCCCCAGCATTTT. This chain uses TRBV7-6 with TRBJ1-5; no firm D call. The ends were cut back, 1 base at V and 3 bases at J, with 10 bases in the middle. There are 15 residues in the CDR3. CDR1 is SGHVS, CDR2 FNYEAQ, per germline.

The chain recombines TRBV5-5 with TRBJ1-3, with D possibly TRBD1 on 5 matching bases. The CDR3 has 15 amino acids. The V end lost 0 bases, the J end lost 4 bases, and 11 bases lay between the germline ends. Germline loops: CDR1 SGHKS, CDR2 YYEKEE (reference sequence). CDR3 nucleotides: TGTGCCAGCAGCTTGGTTCAGGGTGCCGGAAACACCATATATTTT. Translation: CASSLVQGAGNTIYF.

This clone was seen only once. The genes are TRBV6-4 and TRBJ2-1; D is possibly TRBD1 (6 bases). The V and J ends lost 5 bases and 4 bases respectively, with 15 bases between them. This CDR3 is 15 amino acids long. The germline V gene has CDR1 MRHNA and CDR2 SNTAGT. The DNA for the CDR3 is TGTGCCAGCAGTCAACAGGGCTCCGATTACAATGAGCAGTTCTTC. Its protein product is CASSQQGSDYNEQFF.

This clone occurred a few times. The chain employs TRBV6-1 and TRBJ2-7, with 8 positions matching TRBD1. Germline CDR1 reads MNHNS; CDR2 reads SASEGT. The CDR3 extends over 14 amino acids. J lost 3 bases, V lost 7 bases, and 8 bases had no gene match. This chain's CDR3 is CASKGGGQGYEQYF. CDR3 coding DNA: TGTGCCAGCAAGGGTGGAGGACAGGGCTACGAGCAGTACTTC.

This rearrangement joins TRBV6-5 to TRBJ1-1, with D perhaps matching TRBD1 (6 bases). Looked up from germline, CDR1 is MNHEY and CDR2 is SVGAGI. The CDR3 runs 15 residues. Trimming took off 2 bases at V and 6 bases at J, with 16 bases between the two ends. CDR3 residues: CASSYRSVQGSEAFF. The CDR3 DNA sequence: TGTGCCAGCAGTTACCGGAGTGTACAGGGTTCTGAAGCTTTCTTT.

The chain combines TRBV5-1 with TRBJ1-1; no reliable D call. Germline assignment: CDR1 SGHRS and CDR2 YFSETQ. The CDR3 is 14 amino acids. The V and J ends lost 5 bases and 0 bases respectively, with 11 bases between them. CDR3 in DNA: TGCGCCAGCAGACTAGGCAGCATGAACACTGAAGCTTTCTTT. Amino acid sequence: CASRLGSMNTEAFF.

The genes are TRBV5-1 and TRBJ2-1; 9 nucleotides align to TRBD2. CDR3 length: 15 amino acids. The germline V gene encodes CDR1 SGHRS and CDR2 YFSETQ. The V gene end was trimmed by 2 bases and the J gene end by 8 bases; junction bases not matched to a gene: 8. The CDR3 nucleotides read TGCGCCAGCAGCTTTCTTTCTAGCGGGACCCATGAGCAGTTCTTC. Protein sequence: CASSFLSSGTHEQFF.

The V and J genes are TRBV18 and TRBJ1-2; tentatively, D is TRBD1 (6 bases). Trimming took 3 bases from V and 8 from J, leaving 16 bases between them. Germline loops: CDR1 KGHSH, CDR2 LQKENI. The CDR3 contains 14 residues. CDR3 coding DNA: TGTGCCAGCTCACCGGCCAGGGGCGGTGTAGGCTACACCTTC. Residues: CASSPARGGVGYTF.

The chain's CDR3 is CASSTGHAYQETQYF. The CDR3, as DNA: TGTGCCAGCAGCACCGGACACGCGTACCAAGAGACCCAGTACTTC. This chain connects TRBV9 to TRBJ2-5; possible D gene TRBD1, 5 bases. From germline, CDR1 is SGDLS and CDR2 YYNGEE. CDR3 length: 15 residues. Trimming took 4 bases from V and 0 from J, leaving 13 bases between them.

The V gene is TRBV6-1, the J gene TRBJ2-7; D unresolved. Trimming stripped 1 base from V and 0 bases from J, with 10 bases between. CDR1 and CDR2 from the germline V gene are MNHNS and SASEGT. This CDR3 has 15 amino acids. This CDR3 is CASSEGSFPSYEQYF. CDR3 sequence (DNA): TGTGCCAGCAGTGAAGGTAGTTTCCCCTCCTACGAGCAGTACTTC.

This clone was observed once. The V gene is TRBV27, the J gene TRBJ2-7; 9 bases are a match to TRBD2. This CDR3 has 18 amino acids. With 5 bases clipped from V and 3 bases from J, the junction kept 17 bases outside the gene matches. Per germline, CDR1 MNHEY and CDR2 SMNVEV (reference sequence). CDR3: CASSATGLRTSADYEQYF. DNA of the CDR3: TGTGCCAGCAGTGCGACAGGGCTCCGGACTAGCGCGGACTACGAGCAGTACTTC.

This CDR3 reads CASSKQGATDTQYF. CDR3 DNA: TGTGCCAGTAGTAAACAGGGGGCCACAGATACGCAGTATTTT. The chain combines TRBV19 with TRBJ2-3; 9 bases align to TRBD1. Germline values: CDR1 LNHDA, CDR2 SQIVND (reference sequence). V lost 4 bases to trimming and J lost 2 bases; unmatched junction nucleotides: 1. The CDR3 length is 14 residues.

The chain employs TRBV6-6 and TRBJ2-7, with 9 bases lining up with TRBD2. The CDR3 length is 15 residues. Per the germline V gene, CDR1 is MNHNY and CDR2 is SVGAGI (reference sequence). V was clipped by 2 bases and J by 5 bases; unmatched bases: 7. The CDR3 DNA follows: TGTGCCAGCAGTTACCCCGGGGGACTAGCCAACGAGCAGTACTTC. Its translation: CASSYPGGLANEQYF.

This chain links TRBV5-5 with TRBJ1-2, with D possibly being TRBD1 (6 bases). The CDR3 extends over 12 amino acids. The germline V gene encodes CDR1 SGHKS and CDR2 YYEKEE (reference sequence). Trimming took off 10 bases at V and 2 bases at J, with 12 bases between the two ends. The CDR3, as DNA: TGTGCCTCCGAGGACAGCAACTATGGCTACACCTTC. Translated, it gives CASEDSNYGYTF.

As regards this clone: This sample includes further DNA sequences coding for the same CDR3. The chain employs TRBV28 and TRBJ2-2, with D uncertain. CDR3 length equals 12 residues. V was trimmed by 4 bases and J by 6 bases, leaving 6 bases between them. Germline CDR1 and CDR2: MDHEN and SYDVKM. DNA for the CDR3: TGTGCCAGCAGTTCAGGTGCCGGGGAGCTGTTTTTT. As protein: CASSSGAGELFF.

This chain connects TRBV11-3 to TRBJ1-1; 8 bases match TRBD1. V gave up 3 bases and J gave up 1 base; unmatched junction bases: 13. The CDR3 runs 18 residues. From germline, CDR1 is SGHNT and CDR2 YENEEA. CDR3 sequence: CASSFGVAGGLRNTEAFF. The CDR3 bases are TGTGCCAGCAGCTTCGGGGTCGCAGGGGGCTTGAGGAACACTGAAGCTTTCTTT.

CDR3 loop: CASSFYSPAGELFF. The CDR3 nucleotides read TGTGCCAGCAGTTTTTATAGTCCCGCCGGGGAGCTGTTTTTT. The V and J genes are TRBV7-2 and TRBJ2-2; no clear D. Trimming took 6 bases from V and 6 from J, leaving 14 bases between them. Per the germline V gene, CDR1 is SGHTA and CDR2 is FQGNSA. This CDR3 is built from 14 residues.

This chain connects TRBV29-1 to TRBJ1-1; D is possibly TRBD1 (6 bases). V gave up 6 bases and J gave up 5 bases, with 10 bases separating them. Per the germline V gene, CDR1 is SQVTM and CDR2 is ANQGSEA. This CDR3 is built from 11 residues. CDR3 coding DNA: TGCAGCGTCCCACAGGGAACTGAAGCTTTCTTT. This translates into CSVPQGTEAFF.

The rearrangement links TRBV19 to TRBJ2-7; D may be TRBD2 (6 bases). The CDR3 runs to 14 residues. The germline CDR1 and CDR2 sequences are LNHDA and SQIVND (reference sequence). V lost 2 bases and J 1 base, leaving 9 bases between the germline ends. The CDR3 DNA reads TGTGCCAGTAGTATACGGGAGTTTTCCTACGAGCAGTACTTC. It encodes CASSIREFSYEQYF.

The chain combines TRBV4-3 with TRBJ2-7, with D possibly being TRBD1 (5 bases). Germline loops: CDR1 LGHNA, CDR2 YSLEER. The V end lost 0 bases, the J end lost 3 bases, and 12 bases lay between the germline ends. The CDR3 is 15 amino acids. The CDR3 nucleotides are TGCGCCAGCAGCCAAGACCGGCAGGGAAACTACGAGCAGTACTTC. Its protein is CASSQDRQGNYEQYF.

This chain links TRBV7-2 with TRBJ1-5; D uncertain. The length of the CDR3 is 13 residues. The germline gives CDR1 SGHTA, CDR2 FQGNSA. Trimming took off 0 bases at V and 9 bases at J, with 9 bases between the two ends. CDR3 DNA sequence: TGTGCCAGCAGCTTAGCGGAGGGCGGGCCCCAGCATTTT. Translation gives CASSLAEGGPQHF.

The rearrangement uses TRBV7-2 and TRBJ2-3; tentative D call: TRBD2 (5 bases). The V end was cut by 0 bases, the J end by 5 bases, with 15 bases between. CDR3 length: 16 amino acids. The germline V gene encodes CDR1 SGHTA and CDR2 FQGNSA. The DNA of the CDR3 is TGTGCCAGCAGCTTAGCGCTAACGAGGGTGATAGATACGCAGTATTTT. Protein: CASSLALTRVIDTQYF.

This chain joins TRBV19 and TRBJ2-2, with D perhaps matching TRBD2 (6 bases). Trimming took off 5 bases at V and 2 bases at J, with 24 bases between the two ends. The CDR3 contains 19 residues. The germline CDR1 and CDR2 sequences are LNHDA and SQIVND (reference sequence). CDR3 region: CASSPLTIGPSVNTGELFF. CDR3 bases: TGTGCCAGTAGTCCGTTAACTATAGGGCCTAGCGTCAACACCGGGGAGCTGTTTTTT.

In its sample, this clone was seen once. A single base separates this from a much larger clone, so it may be a read error. The chain employs TRBV7-2 and TRBJ2-7; TRBD1 agrees at 7 bases. This CDR3 region has 16 residues. Germline V lookup: CDR1 SGHTA, CDR2 FQGNSA. The CDR3, as DNA: TGTGTCAGCAGCTTAGGCTTCGGGACAGCACTTTACGAGCAGTACTTC. Protein: CVSSLGFGTALYEQYF.

The chain carries TRBV6-4 and TRBJ2-7, with 8 bases identical to TRBD1. CDR3 size: 15 residues. The ends lost 2 bases at V and 3 bases at J; junction bases unmatched: 6. Germline CDR1 MRHNA, CDR2 SNTAGT. CDR3 amino acids: CASSDPGTGIYEQYF. In DNA form, the CDR3 reads TGTGCCAGCAGTGACCCCGGGACAGGTATCTACGAGCAGTACTTC.

V usage is TRBV25-1 and J usage is TRBJ2-1, with D hard to call. This CDR3 has 12 amino acids. V lost 6 bases and J lost 5, with 8 bases in between. Germline values: CDR1 MGHDK, CDR2 SYGVNS. In DNA form, the CDR3 reads TGTGCCAGCAGGTCAGATCACAATGAGCAGTTCTTC. Translation: CASRSDHNEQFF.